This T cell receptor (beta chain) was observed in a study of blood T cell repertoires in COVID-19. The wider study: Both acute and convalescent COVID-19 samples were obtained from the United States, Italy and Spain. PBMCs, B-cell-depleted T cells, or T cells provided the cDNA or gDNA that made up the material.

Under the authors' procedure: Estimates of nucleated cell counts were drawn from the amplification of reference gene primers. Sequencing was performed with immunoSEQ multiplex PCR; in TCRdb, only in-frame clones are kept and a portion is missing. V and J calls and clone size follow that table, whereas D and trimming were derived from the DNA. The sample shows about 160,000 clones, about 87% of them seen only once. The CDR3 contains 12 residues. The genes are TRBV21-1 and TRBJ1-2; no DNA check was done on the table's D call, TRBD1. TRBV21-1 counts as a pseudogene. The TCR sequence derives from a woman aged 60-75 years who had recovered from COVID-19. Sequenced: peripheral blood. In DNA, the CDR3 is TGTGCCAGCAAGGGACAGAACTATGGCTACACCTTC. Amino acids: CASKGQNYGYTF.